This T cell receptor beta chain appears in the sequencing data of a study of cytomegalovirus exposure and HLA in healthy donors. The protocol was immunoSEQ multiplex PCR, while the TCRdb copy is restricted to in-frame clones and leaves out a portion. This table holds under 250,000 clones, around four fifths found once. Sequencing was done on a sample of PBMCs. The sequence derives from a woman between 18 and 30 years old in good health and CMV-seronegative.

CDR3 DNA sequence: TGTGCCAGCAGCCAGAGAACAGGGGTAGAGACCCAGTACTTC. Translation: CASSQRTGVETQYF. The chain uses TRBV7-8 and TRBJ2-5; 7 bases match TRBD1. The germline V gene has CDR1 SGHVS and CDR2 FQNEAQ. The CDR3 consists of 14 residues. The ends lost 5 bases at V and 4 bases at J; junction bases unmatched: 7.